The TCR beta chain under discussion was sequenced for a study of identical twins. The study's findings and limits: The more abundant beta clonotypes in cord blood had fewer insertions, and memory repertoires did not show this.

A template switching step contributed a universal primer site, while unique molecular identifiers were present in the cDNA. Using its own MiXCR run on the 5' RACE reads, TCRdb lists one record per CDR3 protein. This sample has some 1,700,000 distinct CDR3 sequences; about 32% occur once, and the top ten carry around 0.25%. Turning to this clonotype: Its specificity is not known. Compared with germline, one end of the junction differs, possibly owing to a read error.

This CDR3 contains 17 residues. Germline lookup yields CDR1 SSHAT and CDR2 FNYEAQ (reference sequence). Material: cord blood. The chain couples TRBV7-7 to TRBJ1-5; D possibly corresponds to TRBD1 (6 bases). The sequence derives from a newborn girl in good health. The CDR3 bases are TGTGCTAGCAGCTTGCATAGGGGGTGGGTCCGAAATCAGCCCCAGCATTTT. Residues: CASSLHRGWVRNQPQHF.